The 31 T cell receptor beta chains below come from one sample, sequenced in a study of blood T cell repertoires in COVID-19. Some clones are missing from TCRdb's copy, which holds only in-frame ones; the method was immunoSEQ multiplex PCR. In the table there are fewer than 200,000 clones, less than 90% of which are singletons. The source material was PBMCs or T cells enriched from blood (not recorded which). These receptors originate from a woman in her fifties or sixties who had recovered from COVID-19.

The CDR3 coding sequence is TGCGCCAGCAGCTTGGCGACAGGGGTTAGTGGAAACACCATATATTTT. Its translation: CASSLATGVSGNTIYF. V usage is TRBV5-1 and J usage is TRBJ1-3, with TRBD1 matching over 8 bases. From germline, CDR1 is SGHRS and CDR2 YFSETQ. This CDR3 spans 16 amino acids. V gave up 0 bases and J gave up 3 bases; unmatched junction bases: 5.

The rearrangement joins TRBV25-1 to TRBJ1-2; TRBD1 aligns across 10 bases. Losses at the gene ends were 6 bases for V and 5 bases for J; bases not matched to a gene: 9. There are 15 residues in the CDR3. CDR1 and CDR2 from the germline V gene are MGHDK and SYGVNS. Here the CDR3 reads CASSGRDRGLYGYTF. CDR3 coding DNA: TGTGCCAGCAGCGGACGGGACAGGGGCCTTTATGGCTACACCTTC.

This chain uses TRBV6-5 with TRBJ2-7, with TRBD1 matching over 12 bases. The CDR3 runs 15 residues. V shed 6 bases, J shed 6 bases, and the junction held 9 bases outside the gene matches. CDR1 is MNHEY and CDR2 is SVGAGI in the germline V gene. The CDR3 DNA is TGTGCCAGCAGACCCGCCGGGACAGGGGGCTCCGAGCAGTACGTC. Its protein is CASRPAGTGGSEQYV.

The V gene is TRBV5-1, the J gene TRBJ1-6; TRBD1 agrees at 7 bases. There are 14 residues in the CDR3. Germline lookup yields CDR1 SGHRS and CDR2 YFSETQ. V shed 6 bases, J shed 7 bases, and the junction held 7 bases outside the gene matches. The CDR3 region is CASKVTGVNSPLHF. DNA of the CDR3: TGCGCCAGCAAAGTAACAGGGGTCAATTCACCCCTCCACTTT. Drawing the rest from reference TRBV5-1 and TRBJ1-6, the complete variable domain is KAGVTQTPRYLIKTRGQQVTLSCSPISGHRSVSWYQQTPGQGLQFLFEYFSETQRNKGNFPGRFSGRQFSNSRSEMNVSTLELGDSALYLCASKVTGVNSPLHFGNGTRLTVT.

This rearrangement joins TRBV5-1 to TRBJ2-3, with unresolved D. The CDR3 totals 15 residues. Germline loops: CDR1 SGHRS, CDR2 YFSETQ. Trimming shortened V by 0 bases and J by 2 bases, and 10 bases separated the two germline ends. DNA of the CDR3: TGCGCCAGCAGCTTGGCTAGTACGGACACAGATACGCAGTATTTT. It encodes CASSLASTDTDTQYF.

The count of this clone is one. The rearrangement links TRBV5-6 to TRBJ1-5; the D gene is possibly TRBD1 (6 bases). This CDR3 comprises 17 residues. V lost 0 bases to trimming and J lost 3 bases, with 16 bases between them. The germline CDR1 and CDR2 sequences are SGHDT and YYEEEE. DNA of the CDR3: TGTGCCAGCAGCTTGGCGGGGGGCCCAACCCCCAATCAGCCCCAGCATTTT. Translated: CASSLAGGPTPNQPQHF.

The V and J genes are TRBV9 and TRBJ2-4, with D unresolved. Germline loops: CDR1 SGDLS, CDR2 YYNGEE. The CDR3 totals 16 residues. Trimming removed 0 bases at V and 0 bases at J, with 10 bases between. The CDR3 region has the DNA TGTGCCAGCAGCGTAGGTCCAGATCTAGCCAAAAACATTCAGTACTTC. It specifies CASSVGPDLAKNIQYF.

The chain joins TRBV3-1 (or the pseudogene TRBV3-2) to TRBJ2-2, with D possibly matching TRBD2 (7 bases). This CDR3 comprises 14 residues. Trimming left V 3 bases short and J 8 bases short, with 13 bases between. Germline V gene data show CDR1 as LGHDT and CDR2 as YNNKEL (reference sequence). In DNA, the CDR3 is TGTGCCAGCAGCCAGGGGGGGCTGGAAGGGGAGCTGTTTTTT. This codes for CASSQGGLEGELFF.

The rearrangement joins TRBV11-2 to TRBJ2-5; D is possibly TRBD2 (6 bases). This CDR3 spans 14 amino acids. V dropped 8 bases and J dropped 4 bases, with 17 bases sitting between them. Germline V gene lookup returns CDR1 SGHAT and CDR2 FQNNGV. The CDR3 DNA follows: TGTGCCAGCCGATGGGCGGGACCGGGAGAGACCCAGTACTTC. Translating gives CASRWAGPGETQYF.

CDR3 sequence: CASSLTGPYNEQFF. CDR3 coding DNA: TGTGCCAGCAGCTTAACAGGGCCCTACAATGAGCAGTTCTTC. The gene calls are TRBV11-2 and TRBJ2-1, with a weak D call TRBD1 (6 bases). CDR3 size: 14 residues. Germline V gene sequence: CDR1 SGHAT, CDR2 FQNNGV. V was pared by 2 bases and J by 2 bases, with 7 bases between.

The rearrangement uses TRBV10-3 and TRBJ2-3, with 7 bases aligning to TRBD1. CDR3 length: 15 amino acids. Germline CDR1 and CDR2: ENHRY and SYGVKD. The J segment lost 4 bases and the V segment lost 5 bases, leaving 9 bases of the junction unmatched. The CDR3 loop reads CAISPGTEASDTQYF. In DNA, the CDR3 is TGTGCCATCAGTCCCGGGACAGAGGCATCAGATACGCAGTATTTT.

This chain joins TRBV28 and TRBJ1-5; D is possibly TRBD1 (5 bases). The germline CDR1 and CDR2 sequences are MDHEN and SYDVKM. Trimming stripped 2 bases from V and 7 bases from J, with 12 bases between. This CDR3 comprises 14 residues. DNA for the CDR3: TGTGCCAGCAGTTTAGGCGGGGCAGAGCAGCCCCAGCATTTT. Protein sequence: CASSLGGAEQPQHF. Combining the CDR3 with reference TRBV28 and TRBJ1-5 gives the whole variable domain DVKVTQSSRYLVKRTGEKVFLECVQDMDHENMFWYRQDPGLGLRLIYFSYDVKMKEKGDIPEGYSVSREKKERFSLILESASTNQTSMYLCASSLGGAEQPQHFGDGTRLSIL.

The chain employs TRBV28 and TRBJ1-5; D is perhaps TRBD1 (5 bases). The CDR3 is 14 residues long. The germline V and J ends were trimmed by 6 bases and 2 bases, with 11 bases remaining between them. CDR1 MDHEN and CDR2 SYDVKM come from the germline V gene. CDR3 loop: CASSYPGGNQPQHF. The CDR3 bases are TGTGCCAGCAGCTACCCGGGGGGCAATCAGCCCCAGCATTTT.

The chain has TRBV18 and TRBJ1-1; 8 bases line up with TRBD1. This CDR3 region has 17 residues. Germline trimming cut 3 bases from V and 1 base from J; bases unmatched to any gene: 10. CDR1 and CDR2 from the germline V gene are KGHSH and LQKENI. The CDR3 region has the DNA TGTGCCAGCTCACCTAACCCCCCCGGGACAGGGAACACTGAAGCTTTCTTT. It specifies CASSPNPPGTGNTEAFF.

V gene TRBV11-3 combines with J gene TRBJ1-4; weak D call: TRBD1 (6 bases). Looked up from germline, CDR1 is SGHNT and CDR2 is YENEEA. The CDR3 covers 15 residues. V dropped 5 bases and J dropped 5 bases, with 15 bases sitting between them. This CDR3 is CASSKGQISNEKLFF. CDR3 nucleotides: TGTGCCAGCAGCAAAGGACAGATCTCCAATGAAAAACTGTTTTTT.

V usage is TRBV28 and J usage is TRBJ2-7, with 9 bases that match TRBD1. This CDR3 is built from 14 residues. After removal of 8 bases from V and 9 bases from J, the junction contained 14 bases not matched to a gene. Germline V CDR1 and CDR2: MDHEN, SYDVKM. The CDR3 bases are TGTGCCAGCCCCCGGGGAGACAGGGGGTCTCGGCAGTACGTC. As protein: CASPRGDRGSRQYV.

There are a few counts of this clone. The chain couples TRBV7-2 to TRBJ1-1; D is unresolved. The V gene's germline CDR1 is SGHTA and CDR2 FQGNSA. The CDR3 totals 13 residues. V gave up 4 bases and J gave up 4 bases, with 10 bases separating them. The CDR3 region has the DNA TGTGCCAGCAGCTCCCAGGCGGGCACTGAAGCTTTCTTT. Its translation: CASSSQAGTEAFF.

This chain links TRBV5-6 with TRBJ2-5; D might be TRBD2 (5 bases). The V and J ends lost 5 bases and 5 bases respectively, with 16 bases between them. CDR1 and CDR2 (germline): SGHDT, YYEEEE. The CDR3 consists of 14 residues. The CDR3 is CASSFRETSETQYF. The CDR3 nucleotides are TGTGCCAGCAGTTTTAGGGAGACCAGCGAGACCCAGTACTTC.

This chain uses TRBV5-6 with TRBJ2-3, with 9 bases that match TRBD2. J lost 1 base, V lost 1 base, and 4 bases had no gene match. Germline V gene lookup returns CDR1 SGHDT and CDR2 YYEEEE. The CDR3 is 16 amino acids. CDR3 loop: CASSLLSGSGTDTQYF. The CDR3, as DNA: TGTGCCAGCAGCTTGCTTAGCGGGAGTGGCACAGATACGCAGTATTTT. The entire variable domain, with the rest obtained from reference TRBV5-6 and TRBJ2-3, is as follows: DAGVTQSPTHLIKTRGQQVTLRCSPKSGHDTVSWYQQALGQGPQFIFQYYEEEERQRGNFPDRFSGHQFPNYSSELNVNALLLGDSALYLCASSLLSGSGTDTQYFGPGTRLTVL.

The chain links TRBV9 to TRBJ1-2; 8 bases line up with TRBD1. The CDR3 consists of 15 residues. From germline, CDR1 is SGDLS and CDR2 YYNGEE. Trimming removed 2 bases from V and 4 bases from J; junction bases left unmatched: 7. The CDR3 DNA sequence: TGTGCCAGCAGCGTTGAGGCAGGGGGCCTCTATGGCTACACCTTC. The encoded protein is CASSVEAGGLYGYTF. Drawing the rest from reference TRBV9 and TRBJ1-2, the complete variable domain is DSGVTQTPKHLITATGQRVTLRCSPRSGDLSVYWYQQSLDQGLQFLIQYYNGEERAKGNILERFSAQQFPDLHSELNLSSLELGDSALYFCASSVEAGGLYGYTFGSGTRLTVV.

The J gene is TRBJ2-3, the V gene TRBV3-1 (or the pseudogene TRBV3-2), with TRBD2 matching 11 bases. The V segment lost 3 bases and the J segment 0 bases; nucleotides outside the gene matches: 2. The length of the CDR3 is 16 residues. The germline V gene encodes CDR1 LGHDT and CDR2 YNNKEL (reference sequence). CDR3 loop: CASSQTSGDSTDTQYF. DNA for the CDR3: TGTGCCAGCAGCCAGACTAGCGGGGATAGCACAGATACGCAGTATTTT.

CDR3 sequence (DNA): TGTGCCAGCAGTTTAGCGGGACAGGGATCTGGTTATGGCTACACCTTC. Translated, it gives CASSLAGQGSGYGYTF. The V call is TRBV27, the J call TRBJ1-2; TRBD1 matches at 9 bases. The CDR3 has 16 amino acids. Germline CDR1 MNHEY, CDR2 SMNVEV (reference sequence). V trimming: 2 bases; J trimming: 5 bases; junction bases outside the gene matches: 9.

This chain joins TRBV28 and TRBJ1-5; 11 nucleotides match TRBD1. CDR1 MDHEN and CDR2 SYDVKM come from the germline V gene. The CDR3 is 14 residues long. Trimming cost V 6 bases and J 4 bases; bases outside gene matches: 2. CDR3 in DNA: TGTGCCAGCAGCGGGACAGGGGGTAATCAGCCCCAGCATTTT. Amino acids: CASSGTGGNQPQHF.

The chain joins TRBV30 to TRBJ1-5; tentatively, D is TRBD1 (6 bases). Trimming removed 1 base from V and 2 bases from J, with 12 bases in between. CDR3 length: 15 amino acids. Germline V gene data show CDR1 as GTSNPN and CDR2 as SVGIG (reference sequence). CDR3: CAWSAGTLGNQPQHF. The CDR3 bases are TGTGCCTGGAGTGCCGGGACACTGGGCAATCAGCCCCAGCATTTT.

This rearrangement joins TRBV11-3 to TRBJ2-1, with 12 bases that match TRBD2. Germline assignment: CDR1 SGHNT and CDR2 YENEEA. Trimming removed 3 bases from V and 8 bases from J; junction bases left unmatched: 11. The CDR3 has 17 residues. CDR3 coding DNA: TGTGCCAGCAGCTTGGGACTAGCGGGTGCCGTTGGGCATGAGCAGTTCTTC. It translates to CASSLGLAGAVGHEQFF.

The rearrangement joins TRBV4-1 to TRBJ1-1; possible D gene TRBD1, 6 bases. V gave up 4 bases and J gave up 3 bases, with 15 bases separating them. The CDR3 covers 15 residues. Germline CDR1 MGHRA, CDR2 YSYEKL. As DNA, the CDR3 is TGCGCCAGCAGCCTAGTACAGGGTGGATACACTGAAGCTTTCTTT. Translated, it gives CASSLVQGGYTEAFF.

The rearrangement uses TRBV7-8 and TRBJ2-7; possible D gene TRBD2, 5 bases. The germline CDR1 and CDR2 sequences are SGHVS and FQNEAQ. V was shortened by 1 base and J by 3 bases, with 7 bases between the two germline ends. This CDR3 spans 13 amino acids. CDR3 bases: TGTGCCAGCAGCTTAGAGGGAGTCTACGAGCAGTACGTC. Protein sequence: CASSLEGVYEQYV.

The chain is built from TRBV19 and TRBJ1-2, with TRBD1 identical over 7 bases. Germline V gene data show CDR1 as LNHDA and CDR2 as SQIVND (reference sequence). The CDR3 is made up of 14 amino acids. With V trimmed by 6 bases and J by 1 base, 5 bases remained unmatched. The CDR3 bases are TGTGCCAGTAGACCGGGACAGCTTAACTATGGCTACACCTTC. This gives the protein CASRPGQLNYGYTF.

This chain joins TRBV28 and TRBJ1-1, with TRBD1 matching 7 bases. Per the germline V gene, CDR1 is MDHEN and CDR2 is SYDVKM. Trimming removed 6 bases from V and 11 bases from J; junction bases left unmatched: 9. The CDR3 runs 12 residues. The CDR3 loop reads CASRTGYHGAFF. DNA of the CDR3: TGTGCCAGCAGGACAGGGTATCATGGGGCTTTCTTT.

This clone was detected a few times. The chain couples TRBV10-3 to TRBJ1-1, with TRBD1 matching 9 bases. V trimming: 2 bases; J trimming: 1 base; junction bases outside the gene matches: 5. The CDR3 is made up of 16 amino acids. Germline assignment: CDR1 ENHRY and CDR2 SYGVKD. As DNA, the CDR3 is TGTGCCATCAGTGAGCCCCCGGGACAGGGGAACACTGAAGCTTTCTTT. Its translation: CAISEPPGQGNTEAFF.

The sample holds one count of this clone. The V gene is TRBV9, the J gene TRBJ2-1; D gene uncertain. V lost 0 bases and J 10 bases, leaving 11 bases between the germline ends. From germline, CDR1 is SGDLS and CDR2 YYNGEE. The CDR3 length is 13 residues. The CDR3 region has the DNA TGTGCCAGCAGCGTAGGAGTGCTCTTAGAGCAGTTCTTC. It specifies CASSVGVLLEQFF.